This T cell receptor (beta chain) was obtained from a study of Tregs in tolerant kidney transplant recipients. CDR3 length: 14 residues. V dropped 4 bases and J dropped 2 bases, with 15 bases sitting between them. CDR1 GTSNPN and CDR2 SVGIG come from the germline V gene (reference sequence). Notes on this clone: The antigen remains undetermined.

The repertoire was sequenced with immunoSEQ multiplex PCR; TCRdb's copy has only in-frame clones and lacks some. The sample records some 100,000 clones, 85% to 95% being singletons. Unstimulated Tregs (CD4+CD25+CD127-) and CD4+CD25- non-Tregs were sorted from PBMCs. Study outcomes and limitations: The small number of patients limits these findings pending further validation. Biological reproducibility was not directly addressed, but technical replication error appeared minimal. Expanding Tregs on activated donor B cells appeared to best identify donor-specific TCRbeta clones.

The genes are TRBV30 and TRBJ2-7; D is perhaps TRBD2 (5 bases). The receptor comes from a human donor in good health. The sample taken for sequencing was CD4+ T cells from blood. Here the CDR3 reads CAWTRPGGAYEQYF. CDR3 nucleotides: TGTGCCTGGACCCGACCTGGAGGAGCCTACGAGCAGTACTTC.